These T cell receptor beta chains were read from a single sample in a study of blood T cell repertoires in COVID-19. Assay: immunoSEQ multiplex PCR; the TCRdb copy retains only in-frame clones and omits some. The sample records over 90,000 clones, 70% to 90% being singletons. Sequencing used peripheral blood. These receptor sequences come from a man aged 45-65 years with active COVID-19. The CDR3 runs from the conserved cysteine through the conserved F or W. The order of the fields is clone size, V gene, D gene, J gene, CDR3 DNA, CDR3 protein. A D gene is named only where the DNA matches it firmly. The size field is filled for only some rows; it gives once, few, many or a size class.

NA	TRBV30	TRBD2	TRBJ2-3	TGTGCCTGGGCGGGAGCGGGGGGGCAGGTAGATACGCAGTATTTT	CAWAGAGGQVDTQYF
NA	TRBV6-5	NA	TRBJ2-1	TGTGCCAGCAGTTATGACCGGAGAGGGGAGCAGTTCTTC	CASSYDRRGEQFF
NA	TRBV20-1	TRBD2	TRBJ2-3	TGCAGTGCTAGTTGGCTAGCGGGGGGCCCCTACCGCACAGATACGCAGTATTTT	CSASWLAGGPYRTDTQYF
NA	TRBV30	NA	TRBJ2-2	TGTGCCTGGAGTTCTACCGGGGAGCTGTTTTTT	CAWSSTGELFF
NA	TRBV6-1	TRBD1	TRBJ1-6	TGTGCCAGCAGTGAACTTGGACAGGGTGTTTCACCCCTCCACTTT	CASSELGQGVSPLHF
NA	TRBV5-1	NA	TRBJ1-2	TGCGCCAGCAGCTTGGCCGCAGGGGCCAACTATGGCTACACCTTC	CASSLAAGANYGYTF
NA	TRBV5-8	NA	TRBJ2-5	TGTGCCAGCAGCTTGGAAGGGGCCAGGGATGAGACCCAGTACTTC	CASSLEGARDETQYF
NA	TRBV9	NA	TRBJ2-2	TGTGCCAGCAGCGTAGGTGGGGGCCGGTTGTTGGCCGGGGAGCTGTTTTTT	CASSVGGGRLLAGELFF
NA	TRBV4-1	NA	TRBJ1-5	TGCGCCAGCAGCCAGAACGCCGGGGGGGGGAATCAGCCCCAGCATTTT	CASSQNAGGGNQPQHF
NA	TRBV29-1	TRBD2	TRBJ2-5	TGCAGCGGGGGGGAGGGAAATCGGGAGACCCAGTACTTC	CSGGEGNRETQYF
NA	TRBV4-3	NA	TRBJ1-2	TGCGCCAGCAGCCAAGATCTCGCAGGGATTAGGTCTGGCTACACCTTC	CASSQDLAGIRSGYTF
NA	TRBV5-1	TRBD1	TRBJ1-4	TGCGCCAGCAGCTGGGGGGACAGGGGAAATGAAAAACTGTTTTTT	CASSWGDRGNEKLFF
NA	TRBV2	NA	TRBJ1-2	TGTGCCAGCAGCCAAACAGGGCTCCCACACTATGGCTACACCTTC	CASSQTGLPHYGYTF
medium-sized	TRBV6-5	NA	TRBJ1-6	TGTGCCAGCAGTCCCCGGAGGGTGGCTTCACCCCTCCACTTT	CASSPRRVASPLHF
NA	TRBV7-9	NA	TRBJ1-4	TGTGCCAGCGCGCGGGGGGAAAAACTGTTTTTT	CASARGEKLFF
NA	TRBV3-1/TRBV3-2	NA	TRBJ2-7	TGTGCCAGCAGCCATCGGCGGGCTTTGAACGAGCAGTACTTC	CASSHRRALNEQYF
few	TRBV19	NA	TRBJ1-5	TGTGCCAGTAGTACCGACTACCGCCCGGGTCAGCCCCAGCATTTT	CASSTDYRPGQPQHF
NA	TRBV18	NA	TRBJ2-2	TGTGCCAGCTCACCGCGGCCTCCTGGCCCCGCGGACACCGGGGAGCTGTTTTTT	CASSPRPPGPADTGELFF
many	TRBV19	TRBD1	TRBJ1-1	TGTGCCAGTACACCACCAGGGGGTTGGGGCACTGAAGCTTTCTTT	CASTPPGGWGTEAFF
NA	TRBV2	NA	TRBJ2-2	TGTGCCAGCTGGCTCGGACAGTTCAACACCGGGGAGCTGTTTTTT	CASWLGQFNTGELFF
NA	TRBV7-8	TRBD2	TRBJ2-3	TGTGCCAGCAGCTCCTTAGCGGGGGGCCCAGATACGCAGTATTTT	CASSSLAGGPDTQYF
NA	TRBV2	TRBD1	TRBJ2-1	TGTGCCATCAAACCGGACAGGGACTACAATGAGCAGTTCTTC	CAIKPDRDYNEQFF
NA	TRBV12-5	NA	TRBJ2-7	TGTGCTAGTGGTTCCTTCCCGGAGGTTCAGTACTTC	CASGSFPEVQYF
NA	TRBV10-3	NA	TRBJ1-2	TGTGCCGGCACAGATGGCGCAAGTAGCTATGGCTACACCTTC	CAGTDGASSYGYTF
NA	TRBV15	TRBD2	TRBJ2-5	TGTGCCACCAGCACCCGGACTAGCGGGGATATGGGGGAGACCCAGTACTTC	CATSTRTSGDMGETQYF
NA	TRBV11-3	NA	TRBJ1-1	TGTGCCAGCAGCTGGGGAGGGAACACTGAAGCTTTCTTT	CASSWGGNTEAFF
NA	TRBV19	TRBD2	TRBJ2-1	TGTGCCAGTAGTCCCGCCGGGGGGGCTTACAATGAGCAGTTCTTC	CASSPAGGAYNEQFF
NA	TRBV6-4	NA	TRBJ2-1	TGTGCCAGCAGCCCGGGGGTGGCAGGTGAGCAGTTCTTC	CASSPGVAGEQFF
NA	TRBV5-4	NA	TRBJ1-1	TGTGCCAGCAGCTCTCAGGGAAGTCGGGAAGCTTTCTTT	CASSSQGSREAFF
NA	TRBV4-1	TRBD1	TRBJ2-1	TGCGCCAGCAGCCAAGGACAGGGGGTCGATGAGCAGTTCTTC	CASSQGQGVDEQFF
NA	TRBV3-1/TRBV3-2	TRBD2	TRBJ2-3	TGTGCCAGCAGCCAAGAATCCCTAGCGGGGGCCCGCACAGATACGCAGTATTTT	CASSQESLAGARTDTQYF
NA	TRBV4-1	NA	TRBJ2-7	TGCGCCAGCAGCCAAGCCAGTACCTACGAGCAGTACTTC	CASSQASTYEQYF
NA	TRBV5-5	NA	TRBJ2-3	TGTGCCAGCAGCTTCAGGCAGGCCACAGATACGCAGTATTTT	CASSFRQATDTQYF
NA	TRBV5-5	TRBD1	TRBJ2-1	TGTGCCAGCAGCTTAGTCCGCAGGGGGCCCTACAATGAGCAGTTCTTC	CASSLVRRGPYNEQFF
NA	TRBV2	NA	TRBJ2-3	TGTGCCAGCAGTGGCCTAGCAGATACGCAGTATTTT	CASSGLADTQYF
NA	TRBV4-3	TRBD2	TRBJ2-1	TGCGCCAGCAGCCAAGGAGCGGGGGGGCCCTCCTACAATGAGCAGTTCTTC	CASSQGAGGPSYNEQFF
NA	TRBV3-1/TRBV3-2	TRBD1	TRBJ1-3	TGTGCCAGCAGCCAAGCGAGACAGGGCGGAAACACCATATATTTT	CASSQARQGGNTIYF
once	TRBV15	TRBD2	TRBJ2-3	TGTGCCACCTCGGAGATAGCGGGGAGCACAGATACGCAGTATTTT	CATSEIAGSTDTQYF
NA	TRBV7-8	TRBD2	TRBJ2-7	TGTGCCAGCAGCTTATCCAGCGGGGGCTCCGAGCAGTACTTC	CASSLSSGGSEQYF
NA	TRBV5-1	TRBD2	TRBJ2-1	TGCGCCAGCAGCTTGGCCCGGATTAGCGGGGGGTTAATTTACAATGAGCAGTTCTTC	CASSLARISGGLIYNEQFF
NA	TRBV7-3	NA	TRBJ2-1	TGTGCCAGCAGCCCACAGGGCTCCTACAATGAGCAGTTCTTC	CASSPQGSYNEQFF